This T cell receptor beta chain stems from a study of cytomegalovirus exposure and HLA in healthy donors. For the study at large: Findings of an earlier analysis included 110 million or so unique TCR beta sequences from 170 million or so T cells. Early released data had 65 million to 100 million unique TCRs, all coming from HLA-typed donors.

The CDR3 has 15 residues. Germline V gene data show CDR1 as SGHRS and CDR2 as YFSETQ. The V gene end was trimmed by 4 bases and the J gene end by 7 bases; junction bases not matched to a gene: 7. Findings and caveats of the study: Among TCR beta chains, those listed as cytomegalovirus-associated numbered more than 150. With later analysis, a missense DCLRE1C variant became linked to TCR beta V- and J-gene trimming.

With regard to this clone: Its matching antigen is unknown.

The PCR employed 60 Vbeta primers together with 13 Jbeta primers. Data came from immunoSEQ multiplex PCR; TCRdb stores just in-frame clones and leaves some out. The sample yields 130,000 to 150,000 clones, 60% to 80% seen once. The J gene is TRBJ2-1, the V gene TRBV5-1; 11 positions match TRBD2. The clonotype was recovered from a woman between 35 and 50 years old in good health and CMV-seropositive. Sequencing used PBMCs. CDR3 nucleotide sequence: TGCGCCAGCAGCCCACTAGCGGGGGATAGGAATGAGCAGTTCTTC. It yields the protein CASSPLAGDRNEQFF.